Listed here are 24 T cell receptor beta chains from one sample, sequenced in a study of T cell changes during pregnancy in multiple sclerosis. The method was immunoSEQ multiplex PCR; TCRdb's version includes in-frame clones alone and lacks a portion of them. The sample lists some 40,000 clones, roughly nine tenths seen once, with roughly 4.8% in the top ten. The sequenced sample was peripheral blood, obtained in the second trimester of pregnancy. These receptors were taken from a female donor in good health, enrolled as a control in a pregnancy study.

The chain couples TRBV30 to TRBJ1-5; D may be TRBD1 (5 bases). The V end lost 3 bases, the J end lost 3 bases, and 9 bases lay between the germline ends. This CDR3 is built from 13 residues. Per the germline V gene, CDR1 is GTSNPN and CDR2 is SVGIG (reference sequence). CDR3 bases: TGTGCCTGGAGCCCAGGGATCAATCAGCCCCAGCATTTT. Amino acid sequence: CAWSPGINQPQHF.

A single count supports this clone. Other DNA sequences of this sample code for an identical CDR3. The V call is TRBV19, the J call TRBJ2-7; 9 bases agree with TRBD1. Germline CDR1 LNHDA, CDR2 SQIVND (reference sequence). Trimming cost V 1 base and J 2 bases; bases outside gene matches: 3. This CDR3 region has 15 residues. In DNA, the CDR3 is TGTGCCAGTAGTATAGCTACAGGGGGCCCCTACGAGCAGTACTTC. This gives the protein CASSIATGGPYEQYF.

V is TRBV5-4 and J is TRBJ2-1, with 8 positions matching TRBD2. Germline V gives CDR1 SGHNT, CDR2 YYREEE (reference sequence). The V and J ends lost 4 bases and 9 bases, in that order; junction bases with no gene match: 15. The CDR3 spans 16 residues. The CDR3 DNA reads as TGTGCCAGCAGCGCCGGTTGGTTCGGGGGGGGGAGTGAGCAGTTCTTC. It specifies CASSAGWFGGGSEQFF.

The chain joins TRBV6-4 to TRBJ1-4; D not certain. Germline lookup yields CDR1 MRHNA and CDR2 SNTAGT. Deletions cut 10 bases from V and 10 bases from J, with 10 bases between. The CDR3 extends over 10 amino acids. As DNA, the CDR3 is TGTGCCACCCCCAGGTCAAAACTGTTTTTT. Translation gives CATPRSKLFF.

The chain employs TRBV5-1 and TRBJ2-5; the D is unclear. The CDR3 totals 15 residues. Germline CDR1 and CDR2: SGHRS and YFSETQ. V was shortened by 0 bases and J by 4 bases, with 13 bases between the two germline ends. This chain's CDR3 is CASSLVERSRETQYF. The CDR3 DNA sequence: TGCGCCAGCAGCTTGGTTGAGAGATCCCGAGAGACCCAGTACTTC.

The chain employs TRBV5-1 and TRBJ2-1; 10 bases align to TRBD2. The V gene end was trimmed by 5 bases and the J gene end by 5 bases; junction bases not matched to a gene: 10. The CDR3 is 16 residues long. CDR1 SGHRS and CDR2 YFSETQ come from the germline V gene. The CDR3 DNA reads TGCGCCAGCAGTTCAAGAGCGGGAGGGCCCCACAATGAGCAGTTCTTC. Translating it yields CASSSRAGGPHNEQFF.

A single count supports this clone. The chain is built from TRBV7-8 and TRBJ2-5; 7 bases match TRBD2. In germline, CDR1 is SGHVS, CDR2 FQNEAQ. With 7 bases clipped from V and 5 bases from J, the junction kept 10 bases outside the gene matches. The CDR3 loop spans 14 amino acids. CDR3 coding DNA: TGTGCCAGCACCTCGGAACGGGGAGGGGAGACCCAGTACTTC. This gives the protein CASTSERGGETQYF. Together with reference TRBV7-8 and TRBJ2-5, the CDR3 gives the full variable domain: GAGVSQSPRYKVAKRGQDVALRCDPISGHVSLFWYQQALGQGPEFLTYFQNEAQLDKSGLPSDRFFAERPEGSVSTLKIQRTQQEDSAVYLCASTSERGGETQYFGPGTRLLVL.

V gene TRBV5-1 combines with J gene TRBJ2-3, with D perhaps TRBD2 (5 bases). Trimming took 0 bases from V and 6 from J, leaving 17 bases between them. The length of the CDR3 is 16 residues. CDR1 and CDR2 from the germline V gene are SGHRS and YFSETQ. The CDR3 DNA sequence: TGCGCCAGCAGCTTGGGGGTGGGAGAATTTGTTGATACGCAGTATTTT. Its protein is CASSLGVGEFVDTQYF.

The chain links TRBV2 to TRBJ2-3; no reliable D call. This CDR3 has 12 amino acids. Per the germline V gene, CDR1 is SNHLY and CDR2 is FYNNEI. V was clipped by 8 bases and J by 9 bases, with 15 bases between them. The CDR3 region has the DNA TGTGCCAGCCATTCGACCGTGCGGACGCAGTATTTT. Its protein product is CASHSTVRTQYF.

The V call is TRBV18, the J call TRBJ2-1, with a weak D call TRBD2 (6 bases). The V end lost 3 bases, the J end lost 6 bases, and 12 bases lay between the germline ends. Germline V gives CDR1 KGHSH, CDR2 LQKENI. CDR3 length equals 14 residues. The CDR3: CASSPPSGSNEQFF. The CDR3 nucleotides read TGTGCCAGCTCACCGCCGTCCGGGAGCAATGAGCAGTTCTTC.

The chain employs TRBV29-1 and TRBJ2-5; maybe TRBD2 (5 bases). Germline V gene sequence: CDR1 SQVTM, CDR2 ANQGSEA. This CDR3 contains 12 residues. Trimming removed 4 bases from V and 5 bases from J, with 11 bases in between. As DNA, the CDR3 is TGCAGCGTTGGGGCAGCGGTCGAGACCCAGTACTTC. It encodes CSVGAAVETQYF. The complete variable domain, with remaining parts taken from reference TRBV29-1 and TRBJ2-5, reads SAVISQKPSRDICQRGTSLTIQCQVDSQVTMMFWYRQQPGQSLTLIATANQGSEATYESGFVIDKFPISRPNLTFSTLTVSNMSPEDSSIYLCSVGAAVETQYFGPGTRLLVL.

V gene TRBV6-5 combines with J gene TRBJ2-2; 7 nucleotides line up with TRBD1. This CDR3 region has 15 residues. V was pared by 6 bases and J by 2 bases, with 6 bases of the junction left unmatched. Per germline, CDR1 MNHEY and CDR2 SVGAGI. As DNA, the CDR3 is TGTGCCAGCAGCCAAGGGGGCATCAACACCGGGGAGCTGTTTTTT. Translating gives CASSQGGINTGELFF.

The V call is TRBV5-1, the J call TRBJ2-1; 7 bases agree with TRBD2. CDR1 and CDR2 from the germline V gene are SGHRS and YFSETQ. The CDR3 contains 17 residues. The V segment lost 0 bases and the J segment 2 bases; nucleotides outside the gene matches: 8. This CDR3 reads CASSLAPSGAPYNEQFF. In nucleotides, the CDR3 is TGCGCCAGCAGCTTGGCCCCGAGCGGGGCCCCCTACAATGAGCAGTTCTTC.

The genes are TRBV7-9 and TRBJ1-2; no firm D call. Germline V lookup: CDR1 SEHNR, CDR2 FQNEAQ (reference sequence). This CDR3 is 13 amino acids long. V was clipped by 3 bases and J by 8 bases, with 13 bases between them. The DNA for the CDR3 is TGTGCCAGCAGCTTTGACCAGGCCTACGGCTACACCTTC. This sequence encodes CASSFDQAYGYTF.

V gene TRBV2 combines with J gene TRBJ2-3; TRBD2 aligns across 11 bases. Germline CDR1 SNHLY, CDR2 FYNNEI. Losses at the gene ends were 11 bases for V and 1 base for J; bases not matched to a gene: 5. The CDR3 length is 14 residues. CDR3 residues: CAGKLAGGTDTQYF. Here the CDR3 DNA reads TGTGCCGGGAAACTAGCGGGAGGCACAGATACGCAGTATTTT.

V is TRBV15 and J is TRBJ1-2, with TRBD1 identical over 8 bases. Germline CDR1 reads LNHNV; CDR2 reads YYDKDF (reference sequence). The CDR3 extends over 16 amino acids. V shed 0 bases and J 4 bases; nucleotides not matched to a gene: 7. The CDR3 coding sequence is TGTGCCACCAGCAGAGACAGGGGGCCGGGGAGCTATGGCTACACCTTC. Protein: CATSRDRGPGSYGYTF.

The CDR3 here is CASSLAGRVAGGPGDTQYF. The DNA for the CDR3 is TGTGCCAGCAGCTTAGCCGGTAGGGTAGCGGGGGGGCCTGGAGATACGCAGTATTTT. The rearrangement links TRBV7-2 to TRBJ2-3; 11 nucleotides agree with TRBD2. The CDR3 spans 19 residues. Unmatched junction bases numbered 13, after V lost 0 bases and J lost 5 bases. Germline V gene sequence: CDR1 SGHTA, CDR2 FQGNSA.

The chain combines TRBV6-6 with TRBJ1-2; tentative D call: TRBD1 (5 bases). V was pared by 4 bases and J by 1 base, with 7 bases between. Germline V gives CDR1 MNHNY, CDR2 SVGAGI (reference sequence). CDR3 length: 13 residues. The chain's CDR3 is CASSSQGNYGYTF. The CDR3 nucleotides are TGTGCCAGCAGTTCCCAGGGTAACTATGGCTACACCTTC.

This chain links TRBV7-2 with TRBJ2-5, with D perhaps TRBD1 (5 bases). Deletions cut 5 bases from V and 5 bases from J, with 15 bases between. The CDR3 has 14 residues. CDR1 and CDR2 (germline): SGHTA, FQGNSA. The CDR3 spells CASSPGQGRETQYF. The CDR3 DNA is TGTGCCAGCAGCCCTGGGCAGGGCCGGGAGACCCAGTACTTC. The entire variable domain, with the rest obtained from reference TRBV7-2 and TRBJ2-5, is as follows: GAGVSQSPSNKVTEKGKDVELRCDPISGHTALYWYRQSLGQGLEFLIYFQGNSAPDKSGLPSDRFSAERTGGSVSTLTIQRTQQEDSAVYLCASSPGQGRETQYFGPGTRLLVL.

This chain joins TRBV11-3 and TRBJ2-1; 9 bases align to TRBD2. There are 18 residues in the CDR3. Germline CDR1 and CDR2: SGHNT and YENEEA. Trimming at V came to 2 bases and at J to 8 bases, leaving 16 bases not matched to a gene. The CDR3 loop is CASSLNMIGRGGSYEQFF. CDR3 in DNA: TGTGCCAGCAGCTTAAACATGATTGGGCGGGGGGGCAGCTATGAGCAGTTCTTC.

The J gene is TRBJ2-7, the V gene TRBV5-6, with a weak D call TRBD1 (6 bases). This CDR3 has 13 amino acids. V gave up 4 bases and J gave up 4 bases, with 12 bases separating them. Germline values: CDR1 SGHDT, CDR2 YYEEEE. The CDR3 DNA reads TGTGCCAGCAGCCCGGGACAAAAATACGAGCAGTACTTC. This codes for CASSPGQKYEQYF.

V usage is TRBV2 and J usage is TRBJ1-1; 7 bases are shared with TRBD1. The CDR3 loop spans 13 amino acids. CDR1 is SNHLY and CDR2 is FYNNEI in the germline V gene. J was trimmed by 7 bases and V by 0 bases; bases with no gene match: 2. The CDR3 here is CASSEAAGGEAFF. The CDR3, as DNA: TGTGCCAGCAGTGAAGCGGCAGGGGGTGAAGCTTTCTTT. The complete variable domain, with remaining parts taken from reference TRBV2 and TRBJ1-1, reads EPEVTQTPSHQVTQMGQEVILRCVPISNHLYFYWYRQILGQKVEFLVSFYNNEISEKSEIFDDQFSVERPDGSNFTLKIRSTKLEDSAMYFCASSEAAGGEAFFGQGTRLTVV.

This chain connects TRBV5-6 to TRBJ2-6, with D possibly matching TRBD2 (6 bases). Germline CDR1 reads SGHDT; CDR2 reads YYEEEE. V was clipped by 4 bases and J by 12 bases, with 17 bases between them. The CDR3 length is 14 residues. CDR3 nucleotides: TGTGCCAGCAGCCCCGGACCGGGACTCGGCGTCCTGACTTTC. It is translated as CASSPGPGLGVLTF.

V and J are TRBV27 and TRBJ1-6; D unclear. Germline lookup yields CDR1 MNHEY and CDR2 SMNVEV (reference sequence). Deletions cut 5 bases from V and 10 bases from J, with 9 bases between. The CDR3 extends over 12 amino acids. The CDR3 nucleotides read TGTGCCAGCAGTGGCGGAAGCTCACCCCTCCACTTT. Translated, it gives CASSGGSSPLHF.